Listed here are 13 T cell receptor beta chains from one sample, sequenced in a study of beta chain features in type 1 diabetes. Findings and caveats of the study: There was a moderate but significant shortening of TCRB CDR3s in all four CD4+ subsets of Type 1 diabetes patients.

What was sequenced were expressed TCRB transcripts, since all of the isolated RNA had been reverse transcribed. Assay used: immunoSEQ multiplex PCR; TCRdb lists only in-frame clones, some missing. The table lists roughly 350,000 clones, around 10% of them singletons, with 0.55% to 0.75% in the top ten. The antigens of these receptors remain unknown. The sequenced sample consisted of central memory CD4+ T cells from blood. These receptors were taken from a man younger than 40 with type 1 diabetes.

This clone was detected only a few times. V and J are TRBV27 and TRBJ2-1; 7 positions agree with TRBD2. V was pared by 9 bases and J by 4 bases, with 9 bases of the junction left unmatched. Germline CDR1 reads MNHEY; CDR2 reads SMNVEV (reference sequence). The CDR3 has 14 residues. The DNA of the CDR3 is TGTGCCAGTCCCCCCCCTAGCGGATACAATGAGCAGTTCTTC. Its protein is CASPPPSGYNEQFF.

The chain has TRBV11-2 and TRBJ2-7; D is possibly TRBD1 (6 bases). Germline V gives CDR1 SGHAT, CDR2 FQNNGV. With 5 bases removed from V and 0 bases from J, the gap between germline ends came to 20 bases. This CDR3 comprises 17 residues. CDR3 region: CASSPVLWTDTSYEQYF. The CDR3, as DNA: TGTGCCAGCAGCCCCGTCTTGTGGACAGACACCTCCTACGAGCAGTACTTC.

This clone showed up just a few times. The chain carries TRBV6-6 and TRBJ1-1, with D tentatively TRBD1 (6 bases). This CDR3 is 13 amino acids long. Trimming removed 8 bases at V and 3 bases at J, with 13 bases between. Germline V gene data show CDR1 as MNHNY and CDR2 as SVGAGI (reference sequence). This CDR3 reads CASLQGRDTEAFF. The CDR3 coding sequence is TGTGCCAGCCTACAGGGTCGGGACACTGAAGCTTTCTTT.

The chain employs TRBV7-2 and TRBJ2-7, with 11 positions matching TRBD2. This CDR3 has 17 amino acids. The trim removed 5 bases at V and 5 bases at J, leaving 14 bases unmatched. CDR1 is SGHTA and CDR2 is FQGNSA in the germline V gene. The CDR3 DNA follows: TGTGCCAGCAGCGCAGTAAACCGGCTACTAGCGGGAGACGAGCAGTACTTC. It codes for CASSAVNRLLAGDEQYF.

This sequence joins TRBV7-2 and TRBJ1-1, with D hard to call. Germline values: CDR1 SGHTA, CDR2 FQGNSA. The V end was cut by 1 base, the J end by 4 bases, with 13 bases between. The length of the CDR3 is 15 residues. Written as DNA, the CDR3 is TGTGCCAGCAGCTTAGGTAAGCGGAGAGCCACTGAAGCTTTCTTT. Its translation is CASSLGKRRATEAFF.

This clone was seen many times. The chain recombines TRBV5-6 with TRBJ2-3; 8 positions agree with TRBD1. The junction had 4 bases not matched to a gene; V was cut back by 4 bases and J by 3 bases. The CDR3 is 14 residues long. CDR1 is SGHDT, CDR2 YYEEEE, per germline. Here the CDR3 DNA reads TGTGCCAGCAGCCGTGGGACAGGTACAGATACGCAGTATTTT. This gives the protein CASSRGTGTDTQYF.

The chain links TRBV6-6 to TRBJ1-1; no clear D gene. Per the germline V gene, CDR1 is MNHNY and CDR2 is SVGAGI (reference sequence). V was cut by 2 bases and J by 0 bases, with 7 bases left in between. This CDR3 spans 14 amino acids. CDR3 loop: CASSYQQMNTEAFF. CDR3 sequence (DNA): TGTGCCAGCAGTTACCAACAGATGAACACTGAAGCTTTCTTT.

V is TRBV7-2 and J is TRBJ2-6, with unresolved D. The CDR3 extends over 16 amino acids. CDR1 and CDR2 from the germline V gene are SGHTA and FQGNSA. Between the trimmed V and J ends, which lost 2 bases and 2 bases, there was a span of 10 bases. CDR3 protein: CASSLSLGAGANVLTF. The CDR3 region has the DNA TGTGCCAGCAGCTTAAGTTTGGGTGCTGGGGCCAACGTCCTGACTTTC.

This clone was detected only a few times. The V and J genes are TRBV2 and TRBJ2-7; perhaps TRBD1 as D (6 bases). Germline V gene sequence: CDR1 SNHLY, CDR2 FYNNEI. CDR3 length: 8 amino acids. CDR3 residues: CAVGAQYF. The CDR3 DNA reads as TGTGCAGTGGGGGCTCAGTACTTC. The entire variable domain, with the rest obtained from reference TRBV2 and TRBJ2-7, is as follows: EPEVTQTPSHQVTQMGQEVILRCVPISNHLYFYWYRQILGQKVEFLVSFYNNEISEKSEIFDDQFSVERPDGSNFTLKIRSTKLEDSAMYFCAVGAQYFGPGTRLTVT.

This clone was counted between two and nine times. V is TRBV7-3 and J is TRBJ2-3; the D is unclear. CDR3 length: 14 residues. Trimming cost V 5 bases and J 0 bases, with 9 bases left between them. Germline V gene sequence: CDR1 SGHTA, CDR2 FQGTGA. For the CDR3, the DNA is TGTGCCAGCAGCCAAGGATCTAGCACAGATACGCAGTATTTT. It codes for CASSQGSSTDTQYF. Filled out from reference TRBV7-3 and TRBJ2-3, the complete variable domain reads GAGVSQTPSNKVTEKGKYVELRCDPISGHTALYWYRQSLGQGPEFLIYFQGTGAADDSGLPNDRFFAVRPEGSVSTLKIQRTERGDSAVYLCASSQGSSTDTQYFGPGTRLTVL.

This clone occurred a few times. This may be a read error, as it is one base from a much larger clone. Other nucleotide sequences from this sample produce the same CDR3. V gene TRBV7-2 combines with J gene TRBJ2-3; D is unresolved. This CDR3 is built from 12 residues. The ends were cut back, 5 bases at V and 3 bases at J, with 6 bases in the middle. The V gene's germline CDR1 is SGHTA and CDR2 FQGNSA. The CDR3 region has the DNA TGTGCCAGCAGCCCAAGGACAGATACGCAGTATTTT. It translates to CASSPRTDTQYF.

This clone was recorded many times. The chain is built from TRBV5-1 and TRBJ1-1; the D gene is possibly TRBD1 (5 bases). Germline CDR1 reads SGHRS; CDR2 reads YFSETQ. Trimming left V 0 bases short and J 1 base short, with 10 bases between. The CDR3 consists of 15 residues. The CDR3 DNA reads TGCGCCAGCAGCTTGGGACAGTTTAAGAACACTGAAGCTTTCTTT. It translates to CASSLGQFKNTEAFF.

CDR3 coding DNA: TGTGCCAGCAGCTCGGGACAGCTGAACACTGAAGCTTTCTTT. Its translation is CASSSGQLNTEAFF. The genes are TRBV5-4 and TRBJ1-1; 7 bases are a match to TRBD1. V was clipped by 3 bases and J by 0 bases; unmatched bases: 2. Germline CDR1 and CDR2: SGHNT and YYREEE (reference sequence). The CDR3 is made up of 14 amino acids.